Following are 22 T cell receptor beta chains from one sample sequenced in a study of T cell responses to AZD1222 COVID-19 vaccine. Assay: immunoSEQ multiplex PCR; the TCRdb copy retains only in-frame clones and omits some. The sample records approximately 150,000 clones, approximately 86% being singletons. The source material was peripheral blood, sampled 28 days after the second AZD1222 dose. These receptors originate from an adult who received the AZD1222 COVID-19 vaccine.

This clone appeared a single time. This chain connects TRBV29-1 to TRBJ1-1; possibly TRBD1 for D (5 bases). This CDR3 is 15 amino acids long. The V end was cut by 6 bases, the J end by 0 bases, with 17 bases between. The germline gives CDR1 SQVTM, CDR2 ANQGSEA. The chain's CDR3 is CSVDGTRGLNTEAFF. CDR3 bases: TGCAGCGTCGATGGGACCCGGGGGTTGAACACTGAAGCTTTCTTT. The whole variable domain, remainder taken from reference TRBV29-1 and TRBJ1-1, is SAVISQKPSRDICQRGTSLTIQCQVDSQVTMMFWYRQQPGQSLTLIATANQGSEATYESGFVIDKFPISRPNLTFSTLTVSNMSPEDSSIYLCSVDGTRGLNTEAFFGQGTRLTVV.

This clone turned up a few times. V is TRBV6-5 and J is TRBJ2-7; maybe TRBD2 (5 bases). V shed 5 bases and J shed 3 bases, with 8 bases lying between them. This CDR3 is 12 amino acids long. Germline values: CDR1 MNHEY, CDR2 SVGAGI. The DNA for the CDR3 is TGTGCCAGCAGTCCGGGATTCTACGAGCAGTACTTC. Its translation: CASSPGFYEQYF.

This clone appeared once. The chain carries TRBV19 and TRBJ2-2; D assignment may be TRBD1 or TRBD2 (5 bases each). V was shortened by 5 bases and J by 3 bases, with 13 bases between the two germline ends. The length of the CDR3 is 15 residues. Germline CDR1 reads LNHDA; CDR2 reads SQIVND (reference sequence). The CDR3 reads CASSWGPRDTGELFF. CDR3 DNA: TGTGCCAGTAGTTGGGGCCCGAGGGACACCGGGGAGCTGTTTTTT.

The CDR3 coding sequence is TGCGCCAGCACCGGGGGGATTGACACTGAAGCTTTCTTT. This gives the protein CASTGGIDTEAFF. The chain links TRBV10-1 to TRBJ1-1; D is perhaps TRBD1 (5 bases). V shed 7 bases and J shed 3 bases, with 12 bases lying between them. The germline gives CDR1 WNHNN, CDR2 SYGVQD (reference sequence). This CDR3 contains 13 residues.

This clone has a handful of counts. This chain connects TRBV24-1 to TRBJ1-5; a possible D gene is TRBD1 (5 bases). Trimming cost V 12 bases and J 3 bases, with 26 bases left between them. Germline V gene sequence: CDR1 KGHDR, CDR2 SFDVKD. The CDR3 consists of 17 residues. The CDR3: CAPPGADLLPNNQPQHF. The CDR3 DNA reads TGTGCCCCCCCTGGGGCCGACCTTCTTCCCAACAATCAGCCCCAGCATTTT.

The chain couples TRBV2 to TRBJ2-1, with 14 bases that match TRBD2. Trimming removed 2 bases from V and 7 bases from J; junction bases left unmatched: 10. Per germline, CDR1 SNHLY and CDR2 FYNNEI. CDR3 length equals 18 residues. For the CDR3, the DNA is TGTGCCAGCAGTGAAAGGTCCCACGGGACTAGCGGGAGAAATGAGCAGTTCTTC. This gives the protein CASSERSHGTSGRNEQFF. The variable domain in full, completed from reference TRBV2 and TRBJ2-1, reads EPEVTQTPSHQVTQMGQEVILRCVPISNHLYFYWYRQILGQKVEFLVSFYNNEISEKSEIFDDQFSVERPDGSNFTLKIRSTKLEDSAMYFCASSERSHGTSGRNEQFFGPGTRLTVL.

This chain joins TRBV6-5 and TRBJ2-5; 7 nucleotides match TRBD2. V lost 8 bases, J lost 2 bases, and 8 bases stayed unmatched. The germline CDR1 and CDR2 sequences are MNHEY and SVGAGI. This CDR3 region has 14 residues. CDR3 sequence: CASLGGGRQETQYF. In DNA, the CDR3 is TGTGCCAGCCTCGGCGGCGGGAGACAAGAGACCCAGTACTTC.

J is TRBJ1-4 and V is TRBV4-1; 7 bases match TRBD1. The V gene's germline CDR1 is MGHRA and CDR2 YSYEKL. V lost 0 bases, J lost 7 bases, and 5 bases stayed unmatched. CDR3 length equals 15 residues. CDR3 in amino acids: CASSQEGRGAEKLFF. The CDR3 DNA is TGCGCCAGCAGCCAAGAGGGCAGGGGGGCTGAAAAACTGTTTTTT.

This clone showed up just a few times. The rearrangement uses TRBV28 and TRBJ1-2, with TRBD1 matching 7 bases. The V gene's germline CDR1 is MDHEN and CDR2 SYDVKM. This CDR3 region has 13 residues. With 5 bases clipped from V and 2 bases from J, the junction kept 2 bases outside the gene matches. The CDR3 spells CASSPGGNYGYTF. The CDR3 coding sequence is TGTGCCAGCAGTCCAGGGGGGAACTATGGCTACACCTTC.

V usage is TRBV27 and J usage is TRBJ2-1; the match to TRBD2 covers 9 bases. After removal of 2 bases from V and 8 bases from J, the junction contained 1 base not matched to a gene. CDR1 and CDR2 from the germline V gene are MNHEY and SMNVEV (reference sequence). The CDR3 spans 13 residues. The CDR3 is CASSLGGRDEQFF. The CDR3 coding sequence is TGTGCCAGCAGTTTAGGCGGGAGGGATGAGCAGTTCTTC.

This clone was seen a single time. The chain combines TRBV7-8 with TRBJ2-3; TRBD2 agrees at 8 bases. The CDR3 loop spans 16 amino acids. The V segment lost 1 base and the J segment 2 bases; nucleotides outside the gene matches: 5. Germline CDR1 is SGHVS and CDR2 is FQNEAQ. CDR3 in amino acids: CASSLGGSGDTDTQYF. The DNA for the CDR3 is TGTGCCAGCAGCTTAGGGGGTAGCGGGGACACAGATACGCAGTATTTT.

Here the CDR3 reads CASSPWSTDTQYF. In nucleotides, the CDR3 is TGTGCCAGCAGTCCTTGGAGCACAGATACGCAGTATTTT. The chain recombines TRBV27 with TRBJ2-3; D uncertain. Germline V gene lookup returns CDR1 MNHEY and CDR2 SMNVEV (reference sequence). Trimming removed 5 bases at V and 0 bases at J, with 6 bases between. The CDR3 extends over 13 amino acids.

The genes are TRBV5-5 and TRBJ1-3; D gene ambiguous. Germline V gene data show CDR1 as SGHKS and CDR2 as YYEKEE (reference sequence). CDR3 length: 13 amino acids. V lost 0 bases, J lost 4 bases, and 5 bases lay in between. DNA of the CDR3: TGTGCCAGCAGCTTGGGAACGGGAAACACCATATATTTT. This translates into CASSLGTGNTIYF.

CDR3 amino acids: CASSLDLNSQETQYF. The CDR3 DNA follows: TGTGCCAGCAGCTTAGATCTGAACAGCCAAGAGACCCAGTACTTC. The chain is built from TRBV11-2 and TRBJ2-5; D gene uncertain. This CDR3 is built from 15 residues. V was clipped by 0 bases and J by 1 base, with 9 bases between them. Germline-derived CDR1 and CDR2 are SGHAT and FQNNGV.

J is TRBJ1-1 and V is TRBV19; D gene unclear. The CDR3 totals 11 residues. Germline CDR1 LNHDA, CDR2 SQIVND (reference sequence). Trimming stripped 4 bases from V and 11 bases from J, with 11 bases between. Written as DNA, the CDR3 is TGTGCCAGTAGTACTTCGACCCGGGCTTTCTTT. Protein product: CASSTSTRAFF.

The rearrangement joins TRBV6-5 to TRBJ2-2, with 9 positions matching TRBD2. CDR3 size: 14 residues. Germline lookup yields CDR1 MNHEY and CDR2 SVGAGI. The J segment lost 8 bases and the V segment lost 11 bases, leaving 12 bases of the junction unmatched. The CDR3 DNA reads as TGTGCCTCCCAGGCGGCGGGAGGGACAGGGGAGCTGTTTTTT. It specifies CASQAAGGTGELFF.

The chain uses TRBV7-2 and TRBJ2-5; 12 bases map to TRBD1. Germline V gene lookup returns CDR1 SGHTA and CDR2 FQGNSA. The ends lost 8 bases at V and 5 bases at J; junction bases unmatched: 6. The CDR3 contains 14 residues. CDR3 sequence (DNA): TGTGCCAGCGGGGACAGGGGGCCATTGGAGACCCAGTACTTC. Translated, it gives CASGDRGPLETQYF.

The chain is built from TRBV4-2 and TRBJ2-5, with 8 bases identical to TRBD2. V lost 4 bases, J lost 5 bases, and 6 bases stayed unmatched. Germline CDR1 reads LGHNA; CDR2 reads YNFKEQ. This CDR3 comprises 14 residues. CDR3 amino acids: CASSPGTGGETQYF. The CDR3 DNA is TGTGCCAGCAGCCCAGGGACGGGAGGGGAGACCCAGTACTTC.

The chain joins TRBV19 to TRBJ1-2; possibly TRBD1 for D (5 bases). From germline, CDR1 is LNHDA and CDR2 SQIVND (reference sequence). Trimming stripped 8 bases from V and 8 bases from J, with 24 bases between. CDR3 length equals 15 residues. CDR3 nucleotides: TGTGCCAGTTGGTTTGGGGGTCTCTTCCGTAGCGGCTACACCTTC. This sequence encodes CASWFGGLFRSGYTF.

This chain connects TRBV5-1 to TRBJ2-1; possibly TRBD2 for D (6 bases). The CDR3 runs to 15 residues. CDR1 is SGHRS, CDR2 YFSETQ, per germline. Trimming cost V 9 bases and J 9 bases, with 25 bases left between them. The chain's CDR3 is CATHPVLSGDAEQFF. CDR3 nucleotides: TGCGCCACCCACCCGGTGTTATCGGGGGATGCTGAGCAGTTCTTC.

The chain couples TRBV4-1 to TRBJ1-6, with 7 bases that match TRBD1. Germline lookup yields CDR1 MGHRA and CDR2 YSYEKL. CDR3 length: 17 residues. V lost 1 base, J lost 1 base, and 4 bases stayed unmatched. The CDR3 loop reads CASSQGDSGSYNSPLHF. CDR3 bases: TGCGCCAGCAGCCAAGGGGACAGCGGGTCCTATAATTCACCCCTCCACTTT.

V and J are TRBV2 and TRBJ1-2, with 7 positions matching TRBD1. The trim removed 3 bases at V and 8 bases at J, leaving 3 bases unmatched. Looked up from germline, CDR1 is SNHLY and CDR2 is FYNNEI. The CDR3 is 12 residues long. The CDR3 is CASSDPGGGYTF. CDR3 nucleotide sequence: TGTGCCAGCAGTGACCCAGGGGGAGGCTACACCTTC.